The T cell receptor beta chain described here comes from a study of Ad26.COV2.S vaccination and SARS-CoV-2 variants. About the study: The COV1001 Ad26.COV2.S trial arm included the donor. Recipients of Ad26.COV2.S got it intramuscularly, once or twice 56 days apart.

The germline CDR1 and CDR2 sequences are SGHDT and YYEEEE. Trimming removed 1 base from V and 0 bases from J, with 14 bases in between. The CDR3 consists of 17 residues. Sample treatment: roughly 19 received Ad26.COV2.S at low or high dose, single or two shots; a few received placebo; per-sample allocation not given. Sample collection was performed on day 63 after the first vaccine or placebo injection. Study-wide points: After vaccination, reports described spike-specific CD8+ and CD4+ T cell responses as showing substantial breadth.

As to this clone: The target antigen is unknown.

Profiling relied on immunoSEQ multiplex PCR, and the TCRdb table lists in-frame clones only, not all of them. The table includes approximately 350,000 clones, 80% to 90% detected once. The chain has TRBV5-6 and TRBJ1-5; D remains unclear. The receptor was isolated from a person aged 18-60 years who received the Ad26.COV2.S COVID-19 vaccine or a placebo. This specimen consisted of peripheral blood, obtained in a trial of Ad26.COV2.S vaccine versus placebo. The CDR3 nucleotides read TGTGCCAGCAGCTTGTATCTCCAGGATAATAGCAATCAGCCCCAGCATTTT. Translation: CASSLYLQDNSNQPQHF.